The 25 T cell receptor beta chains below all came from one sample that was sequenced in a study of blood T cells in healthy people across ages. It was with a sample-barcoded 5' primer and a J-beta primer mix that a second PCR of about 7 to 12 cycles was run. TCRdb redid the calling of the 5' RACE reads with MiXCR, one entry per CDR3 protein. The sample yields 750,000 or so distinct CDR3 sequences, 20% to 30% seen once. These data were also filed under a second study, of T cells of mothers and their children.

Material: blood. These receptor sequences come from a boy under 18 in good health.

The genes are TRBV12-3 or TRBV12-4 and TRBJ1-1; 7 nucleotides line up with TRBD1. The CDR3 sequence is 14 residues long. J was trimmed by 5 bases and V by 7 bases; bases with no gene match: 10. CDR3 region: CASTMTGRLTEAFF. The CDR3 DNA follows: TGTGCCAGCACGATGACAGGGCGGCTTACTGAAGCTTTCTTT.

This clonotype came up a few times. The chain couples TRBV20-1 to TRBJ2-1; D is undetermined. The CDR3 is 13 residues long. Germline V CDR1 and CDR2: DFQATT, SNEGSKA (reference sequence). Trimming stripped 0 bases from V and 6 bases from J, with 9 bases between. CDR3 sequence: CSARDYLLNEQFF. The CDR3 nucleotides are TGCAGTGCTAGAGATTATCTCCTCAATGAGCAGTTCTTC.

There are a few counts of this clonotype. V and J are TRBV29-1 and TRBJ2-7; D call uncertain. This CDR3 is 13 amino acids long. The germline V and J ends were trimmed by 0 bases and 0 bases, with 6 bases remaining between them. In germline, CDR1 is SQVTM, CDR2 ANQGSEA. DNA of the CDR3: TGCAGCGTTGAAGACGGAAGCTCCTACGAGCAGTACTTC. Translated, it gives CSVEDGSSYEQYF.

The chain carries TRBV5-6 and TRBJ1-3; D call uncertain. The CDR3 consists of 13 residues. CDR1 is SGHDT and CDR2 is YYEEEE in the germline V gene. Trimming shortened V by 1 base and J by 4 bases, and 6 bases separated the two germline ends. This CDR3 is CASSLLPGNTIYF. The CDR3 bases are TGTGCCAGCAGCTTGTTACCCGGAAACACCATATATTTT.

The J gene is TRBJ2-5, the V gene TRBV4-3; TRBD2 matches 9 bases. Germline V gives CDR1 LGHNA, CDR2 YSLEER. V lost 0 bases to trimming and J lost 1 base; unmatched junction nucleotides: 9. The CDR3 extends over 18 amino acids. For the CDR3, the DNA is TGCGCCAGCAGCCAAGAAAATATCGCGGGGGGGCCCCAAGAGACCCAGTACTTC. Protein sequence: CASSQENIAGGPQETQYF.

The rearrangement uses TRBV5-6 and TRBJ1-4, with 10 bases fitting TRBD1. CDR1 is SGHDT and CDR2 is YYEEEE in the germline V gene. The J segment lost 7 bases and the V segment lost 4 bases, leaving 10 bases of the junction unmatched. The CDR3 extends over 16 amino acids. For the CDR3, the DNA is TGTGCCAGCAGCGACCCGGGACAGGGGAGCGGTGAAAAACTGTTTTTT. It specifies CASSDPGQGSGEKLFF.

This clonotype was counted between two and nine times. The gene calls are TRBV7-2 and TRBJ2-1, with 13 bases identical to TRBD2. The J call is doubtful: the DNA matches TRBJ2-7 better. CDR1 SGHTA and CDR2 FQGNSA come from the germline V gene. This CDR3 has 15 residues. CDR3 amino acids: CASSPWTSGSNEQYF. The CDR3 DNA reads TGTGCCAGCAGCCCCTGGACTAGCGGGAGCAACGAGCAGTACTTC.

Only a few counts were recorded for this clonotype. The V gene is TRBV2, the J gene TRBJ2-2, with unresolved D. Germline V CDR1 and CDR2: SNHLY, FYNNEI. V was clipped by 7 bases and J by 2 bases, with 8 bases between them. The CDR3 has 13 residues. CDR3 region: CASTGSNTGELFF. CDR3 nucleotides: TGTGCCAGCACTGGGTCCAACACCGGGGAGCTGTTTTTT.

This clonotype was detected only a few times. The genes are TRBV4-2 and TRBJ2-1; D is perhaps TRBD2 (5 bases). The germline CDR1 and CDR2 sequences are LGHNA and YNFKEQ. Trimming stripped 4 bases from V and 3 bases from J, with 16 bases between. The CDR3 loop spans 16 amino acids. The CDR3: CASSPPRGGGYNEQFF. CDR3 sequence (DNA): TGTGCCAGCAGCCCTCCCCGTGGTGGAGGCTACAATGAGCAGTTCTTC.

The chain couples TRBV4-1 to TRBJ2-5; D is undetermined. V was shortened by 2 bases and J by 3 bases, with 7 bases between the two germline ends. Germline V lookup: CDR1 MGHRA, CDR2 YSYEKL. The CDR3 has 13 residues. The CDR3 DNA reads TGCGCCAGCAGCCAATGGGCGAAAGAGACCCAGTACTTC. This translates into CASSQWAKETQYF.

The J gene is TRBJ2-5, the V gene TRBV15, with 12 bases aligning to TRBD2. Germline V gene lookup returns CDR1 LNHNV and CDR2 YYDKDF (reference sequence). V was clipped by 3 bases and J by 4 bases; unmatched bases: 3. This CDR3 is 15 amino acids long. This CDR3 reads CATSRTSGSRETQYF. The CDR3, as DNA: TGTGCCACCAGCAGGACTAGCGGGAGTCGAGAGACCCAGTACTTC.

This clonotype was seen a handful of times. The chain couples TRBV12-3 or TRBV12-4 to TRBJ1-2; TRBD1 matches at 8 bases. This CDR3 has 14 amino acids. The V gene end was trimmed by 3 bases and the J gene end by 4 bases; junction bases not matched to a gene: 4. The DNA for the CDR3 is TGTGCCAGCAGTTTGACAGGGGACACCTATGGCTACACCTTC. This translates into CASSLTGDTYGYTF.

This clonotype was observed a single time. This chain joins TRBV4-3 and TRBJ1-4; weak D call: TRBD1 (5 bases). Per the germline V gene, CDR1 is LGHNA and CDR2 is YSLEER. With 3 bases removed from V and 5 bases from J, the gap between germline ends came to 19 bases. CDR3 length: 17 amino acids. This CDR3 reads CASSHPGEGEGNEKLFF. The CDR3 nucleotides read TGCGCCAGCAGCCACCCCGGCGAAGGGGAAGGAAATGAAAAACTGTTTTTT.

The rearrangement joins TRBV6-2 or TRBV6-3 to TRBJ1-2; the D is unclear. V gave up 2 bases and J gave up 4 bases, with 5 bases separating them. Per the germline V gene, CDR1 is MNHEY and CDR2 is SVGEGT. The CDR3 is made up of 12 amino acids. CDR3: CASSYQFYGYTF. The CDR3 DNA is TGTGCCAGCAGTTACCAGTTCTATGGCTACACCTTC.

The V and J genes are TRBV7-2 and TRBJ1-1; TRBD1 aligns across 11 bases. Trimming at V came to 5 bases and at J to 7 bases, leaving 12 bases not matched to a gene. The germline CDR1 and CDR2 sequences are SGHTA and FQGNSA. The CDR3 runs to 16 residues. The DNA for the CDR3 is TGTGCCAGCAGCGGGCGGACAGGGGGCGTTAAGGTTGAAGCTTTCTTT. Translation: CASSGRTGGVKVEAFF.

The chain joins TRBV20-1 to TRBJ2-1; 10 nucleotides line up with TRBD2. V was clipped by 0 bases and J by 5 bases; unmatched bases: 1. The CDR3 consists of 14 residues. Germline V gives CDR1 DFQATT, CDR2 SNEGSKA (reference sequence). The chain's CDR3 is CSARDGLADNEQFF. CDR3 DNA sequence: TGCAGTGCTAGAGATGGACTAGCGGACAATGAGCAGTTCTTC.

V and J are TRBV3-1 and TRBJ2-5; 8 bases are shared with TRBD2. The J call is uncertain, as TRBJ2-1 better fits the DNA end. This CDR3 has 16 amino acids. Germline loops: CDR1 LGHDT, CDR2 YNNKEL (reference sequence). This chain's CDR3 is CASSQVRGGIYNEQFF. Written as DNA, the CDR3 is TGTGCCAGCAGCCAAGTCCGCGGGGGGATTTACAATGAGCAGTTCTTC.

This clonotype was seen a few times. The genes are TRBV4-3 and TRBJ2-5; 12 bases map to TRBD2. The CDR3 loop spans 15 amino acids. CDR1 LGHNA and CDR2 YSLEER come from the germline V gene. The J segment lost 5 bases and the V segment lost 2 bases, leaving 3 bases of the junction unmatched. As DNA, the CDR3 is TGCGCCAGCAGCCAACTAGCGGGGGGGCGTGAGACCCAGTACTTC. This encodes CASSQLAGGRETQYF.

The chain recombines TRBV12-3 or TRBV12-4 with TRBJ2-2; D uncertain. The CDR3 covers 15 residues. Trimming took off 6 bases at V and 5 bases at J, with 16 bases between the two ends. The CDR3 region is CASSPDLSQTGELFF. For the CDR3, the DNA is TGTGCCAGCAGCCCGGACCTGAGCCAGACCGGGGAGCTGTTTTTT.

This clonotype turned up a few times. This chain joins TRBV7-2 and TRBJ1-2, with a tentative D call TRBD1 (6 bases). V was clipped by 5 bases and J by 8 bases, with 27 bases between them. The CDR3 totals 17 residues. Per germline, CDR1 SGHTA and CDR2 FQGNSA. The CDR3 DNA reads TGTGCCAGCAGCCTCTTTGGGGGGACAACGGAACGAGAGGGCTACACCTTC. It translates to CASSLFGGTTEREGYTF.

This chain uses TRBV7-2 with TRBJ2-5, with a tentative D call TRBD2 (6 bases). The tail of the sequence fits TRBJ2-1 better, so the J call may be wrong. This CDR3 has 14 amino acids. Germline V gives CDR1 SGHTA, CDR2 FQGNSA. This chain's CDR3 is CASSLAGGVSEQFF. As DNA, the CDR3 is TGTGCCAGCAGCTTAGCGGGGGGTGTCAGTGAGCAGTTCTTC.

This clonotype was picked up a small number of times. This chain uses TRBV6-1 with TRBJ2-5, with unresolved D. TRBJ2-1 matches the DNA end more closely, so the J call is doubtful. CDR1 is MNHNS, CDR2 SASEGT, per germline. The CDR3 length is 17 residues. CDR3 amino acids: CASSKPPETRPFNEQFF. CDR3 nucleotide sequence: TGTGCCAGCAGTAAACCGCCTGAGACCAGACCTTTCAATGAGCAGTTCTTC.

This clonotype was detected only a few times. The chain is built from TRBV28 and TRBJ2-1; 10 nucleotides agree with TRBD2. The ends lost 10 bases at V and 5 bases at J; junction bases unmatched: 5. CDR3 length: 13 residues. CDR1 is MDHEN, CDR2 SYDVKM, per germline. Here the CDR3 reads CAKRTSGNNEQFF. The DNA of the CDR3 is TGTGCCAAGCGGACTAGCGGAAACAATGAGCAGTTCTTC.

In this sample, this clonotype turned up once. V and J are TRBV12-3 or TRBV12-4 and TRBJ2-1; no firm D call. The CDR3 contains 13 residues. V gave up 1 base and J gave up 3 bases, with 4 bases separating them. The CDR3 DNA sequence: TGTGCCAGCAGTTTAGTACACTACAATGAGCAGTTCTTC. This translates into CASSLVHYNEQFF.

The chain recombines TRBV11-1 with TRBJ2-7; TRBD2 matches at 9 bases. Judging by the DNA end, TRBJ2-1 fits better; the J call may be wrong. The CDR3 has 12 amino acids. Germline lookup yields CDR1 SGHAT and CDR2 FQDESV (reference sequence). CDR3: CASSGLAGEQFF. The DNA for the CDR3 is TGTGCCAGCAGCGGGCTAGCGGGAGAGCAGTTCTTC.